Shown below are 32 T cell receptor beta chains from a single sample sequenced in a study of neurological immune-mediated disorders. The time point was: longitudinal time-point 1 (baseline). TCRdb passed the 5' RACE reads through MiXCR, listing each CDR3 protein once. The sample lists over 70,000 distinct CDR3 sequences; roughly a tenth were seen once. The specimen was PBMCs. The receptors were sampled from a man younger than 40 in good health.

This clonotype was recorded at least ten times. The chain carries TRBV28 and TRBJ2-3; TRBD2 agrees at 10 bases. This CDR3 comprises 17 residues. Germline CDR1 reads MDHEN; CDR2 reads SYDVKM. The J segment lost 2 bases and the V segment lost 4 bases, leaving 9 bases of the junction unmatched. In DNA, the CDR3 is TGTGCCAGCAGTTCCAGGGCTAGCGGGAGCTTCACAGATACGCAGTATTTT. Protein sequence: CASSSRASGSFTDTQYF.

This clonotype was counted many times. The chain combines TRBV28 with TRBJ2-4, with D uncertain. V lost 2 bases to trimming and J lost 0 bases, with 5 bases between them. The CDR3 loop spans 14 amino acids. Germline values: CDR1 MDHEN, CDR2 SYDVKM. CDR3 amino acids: CASSLELAKNIQYF. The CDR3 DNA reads TGTGCCAGCAGTTTAGAGTTAGCCAAAAACATTCAGTACTTC. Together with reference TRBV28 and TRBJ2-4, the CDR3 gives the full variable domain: DVKVTQSSRYLVKRTGEKVFLECVQDMDHENMFWYRQDPGLGLRLIYFSYDVKMKEKGDIPEGYSVSREKKERFSLILESASTNQTSMYLCASSLELAKNIQYFGAGTRLSVL.

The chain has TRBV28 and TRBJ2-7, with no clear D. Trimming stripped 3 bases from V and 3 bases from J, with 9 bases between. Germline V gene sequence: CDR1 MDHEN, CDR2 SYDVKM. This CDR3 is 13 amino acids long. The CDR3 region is CASSFPTHYEQYF. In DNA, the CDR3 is TGTGCCAGCAGTTTCCCTACCCACTACGAGCAGTACTTC.

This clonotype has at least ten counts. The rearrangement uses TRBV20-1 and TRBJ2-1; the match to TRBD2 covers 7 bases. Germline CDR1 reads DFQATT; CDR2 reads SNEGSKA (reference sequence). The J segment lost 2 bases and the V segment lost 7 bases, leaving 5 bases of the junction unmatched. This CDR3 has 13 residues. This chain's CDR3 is CSVGGDTYNEQFF. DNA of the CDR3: TGCAGTGTGGGGGGGGATACCTACAATGAGCAGTTCTTC.

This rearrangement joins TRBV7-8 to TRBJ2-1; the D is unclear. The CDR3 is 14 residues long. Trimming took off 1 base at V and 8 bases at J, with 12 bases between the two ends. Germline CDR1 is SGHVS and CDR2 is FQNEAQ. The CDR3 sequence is CASSLVPSVDEQFF. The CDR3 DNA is TGTGCCAGCAGCTTAGTGCCCTCTGTCGATGAGCAGTTCTTC. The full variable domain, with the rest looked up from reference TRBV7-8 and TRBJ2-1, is GAGVSQSPRYKVAKRGQDVALRCDPISGHVSLFWYQQALGQGPEFLTYFQNEAQLDKSGLPSDRFFAERPEGSVSTLKIQRTQQEDSAVYLCASSLVPSVDEQFFGPGTRLTVL.

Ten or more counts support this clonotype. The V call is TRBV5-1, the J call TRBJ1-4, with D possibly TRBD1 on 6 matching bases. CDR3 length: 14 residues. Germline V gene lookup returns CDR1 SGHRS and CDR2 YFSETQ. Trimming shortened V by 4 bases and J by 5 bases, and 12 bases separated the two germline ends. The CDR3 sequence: CASSAGQGNEKLFF. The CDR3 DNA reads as TGCGCCAGCAGCGCGGGTCAGGGGAATGAAAAACTGTTTTTT.

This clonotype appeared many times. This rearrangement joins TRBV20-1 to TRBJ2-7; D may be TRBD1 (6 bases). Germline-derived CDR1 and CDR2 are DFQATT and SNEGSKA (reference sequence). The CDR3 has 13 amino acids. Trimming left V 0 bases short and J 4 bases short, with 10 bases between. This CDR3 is CSARDLQGYEQYF. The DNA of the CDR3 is TGCAGTGCTAGAGATCTACAGGGTTACGAGCAGTACTTC.

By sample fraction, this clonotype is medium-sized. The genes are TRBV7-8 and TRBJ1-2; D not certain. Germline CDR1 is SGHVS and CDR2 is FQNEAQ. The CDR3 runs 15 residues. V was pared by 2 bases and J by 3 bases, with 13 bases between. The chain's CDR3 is CASSLTPFSDYGYTF. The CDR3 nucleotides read TGTGCCAGCAGCTTAACCCCCTTCTCGGACTATGGCTACACCTTC.

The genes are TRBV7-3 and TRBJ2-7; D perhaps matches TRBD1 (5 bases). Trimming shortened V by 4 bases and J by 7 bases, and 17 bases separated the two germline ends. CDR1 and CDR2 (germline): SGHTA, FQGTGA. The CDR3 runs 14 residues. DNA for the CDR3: TGTGCCAGCAGCTCGACAGCCGGCGGCTATGAGCAGTACTTC. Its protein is CASSSTAGGYEQYF.

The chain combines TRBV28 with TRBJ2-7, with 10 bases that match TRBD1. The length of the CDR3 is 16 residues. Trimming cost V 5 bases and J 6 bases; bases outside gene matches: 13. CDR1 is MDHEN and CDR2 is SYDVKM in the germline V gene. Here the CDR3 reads CASSNPGQGLLGEQYF. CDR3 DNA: TGTGCCAGCAGTAACCCGGGACAGGGGCTTTTGGGCGAGCAGTACTTC.

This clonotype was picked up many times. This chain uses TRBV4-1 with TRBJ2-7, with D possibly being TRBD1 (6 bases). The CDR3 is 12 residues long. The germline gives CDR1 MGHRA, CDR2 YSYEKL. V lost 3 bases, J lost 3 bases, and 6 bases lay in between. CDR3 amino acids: CASSQGHYEQYF. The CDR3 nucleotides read TGCGCCAGCAGCCAGGGACACTACGAGCAGTACTTC.

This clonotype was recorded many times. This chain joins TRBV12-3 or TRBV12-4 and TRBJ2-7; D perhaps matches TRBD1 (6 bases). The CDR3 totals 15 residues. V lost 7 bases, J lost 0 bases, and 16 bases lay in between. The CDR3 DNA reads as TGTGCCAGCACCCCAACCGGGACACCCTCCTACGAGCAGTACTTC. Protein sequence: CASTPTGTPSYEQYF.

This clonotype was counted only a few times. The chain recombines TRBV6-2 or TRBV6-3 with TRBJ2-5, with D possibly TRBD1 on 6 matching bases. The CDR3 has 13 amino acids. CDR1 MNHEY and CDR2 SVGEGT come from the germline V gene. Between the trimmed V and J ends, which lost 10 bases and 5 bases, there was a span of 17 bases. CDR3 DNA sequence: TGTGCCACCCGACCCCAGGGGACGGAGACCCAGTACTTC. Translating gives CATRPQGTETQYF.

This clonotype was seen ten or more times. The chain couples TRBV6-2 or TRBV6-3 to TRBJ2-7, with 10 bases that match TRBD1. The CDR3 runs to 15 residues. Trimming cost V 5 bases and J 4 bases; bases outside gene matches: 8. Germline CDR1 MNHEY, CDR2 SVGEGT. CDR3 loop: CASSIPRTGGYEQYF. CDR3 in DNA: TGTGCCAGCAGTATCCCTCGGACAGGGGGGTACGAGCAGTACTTC.

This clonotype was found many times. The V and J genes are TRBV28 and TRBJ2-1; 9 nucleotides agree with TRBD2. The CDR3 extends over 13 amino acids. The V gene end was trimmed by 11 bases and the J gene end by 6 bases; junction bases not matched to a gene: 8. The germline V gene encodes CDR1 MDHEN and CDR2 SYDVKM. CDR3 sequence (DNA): TGTGCCGGCTCTAGCGGGATCGTCAATGAGCAGTTCTTC. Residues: CAGSSGIVNEQFF.

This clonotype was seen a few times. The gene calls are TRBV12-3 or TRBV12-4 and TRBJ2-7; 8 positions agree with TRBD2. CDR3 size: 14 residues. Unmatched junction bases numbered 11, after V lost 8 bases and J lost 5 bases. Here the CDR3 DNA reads TGTGCCAGCGCGTATAGCGGGATTGGGGACGAGCAGTACTTC. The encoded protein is CASAYSGIGDEQYF.

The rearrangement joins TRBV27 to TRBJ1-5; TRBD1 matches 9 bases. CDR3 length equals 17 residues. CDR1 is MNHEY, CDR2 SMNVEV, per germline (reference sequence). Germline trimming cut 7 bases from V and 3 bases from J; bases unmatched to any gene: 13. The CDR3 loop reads CASNPTSIQGANQPQHF. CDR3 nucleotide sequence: TGTGCCAGCAATCCGACGTCCATACAGGGGGCCAATCAGCCCCAGCATTTT.

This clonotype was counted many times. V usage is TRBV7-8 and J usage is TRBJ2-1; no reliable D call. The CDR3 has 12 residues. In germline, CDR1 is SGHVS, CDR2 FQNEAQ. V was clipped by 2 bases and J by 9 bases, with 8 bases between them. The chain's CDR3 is CASSLPRGEQFF. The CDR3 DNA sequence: TGTGCCAGCAGCTTACCGAGAGGTGAGCAGTTCTTC.

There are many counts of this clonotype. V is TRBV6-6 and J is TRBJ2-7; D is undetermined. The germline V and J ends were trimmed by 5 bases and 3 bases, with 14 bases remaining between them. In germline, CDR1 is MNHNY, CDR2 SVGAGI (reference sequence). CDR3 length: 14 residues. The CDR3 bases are TGTGCCAGCAGTCCCAGCACTGTAATCTACGAGCAGTACTTC. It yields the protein CASSPSTVIYEQYF.

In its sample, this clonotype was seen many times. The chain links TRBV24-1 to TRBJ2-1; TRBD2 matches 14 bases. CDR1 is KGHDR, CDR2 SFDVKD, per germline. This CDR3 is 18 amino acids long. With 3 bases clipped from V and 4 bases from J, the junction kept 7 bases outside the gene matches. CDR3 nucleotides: TGTGCCACCAGTGATCCCGGGACTAGCGGGGGCCCATACAATGAGCAGTTCTTC. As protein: CATSDPGTSGGPYNEQFF.

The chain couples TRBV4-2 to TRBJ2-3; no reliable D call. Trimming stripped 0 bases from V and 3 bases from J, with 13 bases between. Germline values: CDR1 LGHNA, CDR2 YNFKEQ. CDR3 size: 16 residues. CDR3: CASSQELPTRTDTQYF. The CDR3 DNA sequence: TGTGCCAGCAGCCAAGAACTCCCGACTCGAACAGATACGCAGTATTTT.

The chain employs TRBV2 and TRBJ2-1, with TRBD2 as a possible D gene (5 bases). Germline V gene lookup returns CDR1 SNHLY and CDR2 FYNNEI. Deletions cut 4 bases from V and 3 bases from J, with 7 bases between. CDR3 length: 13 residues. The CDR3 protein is CASSGGFYNEQFF. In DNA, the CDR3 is TGTGCCAGCAGTGGCGGGTTCTACAATGAGCAGTTCTTC.

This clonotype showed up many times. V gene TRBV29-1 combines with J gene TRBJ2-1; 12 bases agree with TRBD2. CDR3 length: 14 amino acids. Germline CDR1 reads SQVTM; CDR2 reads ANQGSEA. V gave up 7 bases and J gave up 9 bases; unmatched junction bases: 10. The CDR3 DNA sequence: TGCAGCGGGGTGGCTAGCGGGAGGGCCGGTGAGCAGTTCTTC. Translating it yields CSGVASGRAGEQFF.

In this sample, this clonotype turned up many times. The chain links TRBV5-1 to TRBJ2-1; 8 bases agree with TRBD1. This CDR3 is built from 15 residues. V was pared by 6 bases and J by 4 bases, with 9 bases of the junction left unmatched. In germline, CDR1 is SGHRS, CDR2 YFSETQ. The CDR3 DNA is TGCGCCAGCACCTCTGCAGGACAGGGTTACAATGAGCAGTTCTTC. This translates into CASTSAGQGYNEQFF.

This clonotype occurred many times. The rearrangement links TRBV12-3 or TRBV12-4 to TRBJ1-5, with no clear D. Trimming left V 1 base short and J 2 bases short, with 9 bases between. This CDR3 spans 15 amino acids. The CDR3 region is CASSLDRAGNQPQHF. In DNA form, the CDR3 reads TGTGCCAGCAGTTTAGATAGGGCTGGCAATCAGCCCCAGCATTTT.

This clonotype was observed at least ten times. This CDR3 reads CASSPLRAKNIQYF. DNA of the CDR3: TGTGCCAGCAGTCCTCTTCGGGCCAAAAACATTCAGTACTTC. The chain couples TRBV28 to TRBJ2-4; D unresolved. Germline V gene sequence: CDR1 MDHEN, CDR2 SYDVKM. The CDR3 loop spans 14 amino acids. Between the trimmed V and J ends, which lost 5 bases and 1 base, there was a span of 9 bases.

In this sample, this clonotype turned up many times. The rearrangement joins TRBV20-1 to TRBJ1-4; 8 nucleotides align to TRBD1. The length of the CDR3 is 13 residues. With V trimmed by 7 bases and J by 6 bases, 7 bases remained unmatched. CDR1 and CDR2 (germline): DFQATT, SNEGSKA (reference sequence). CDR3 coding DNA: TGCAGTGTCGCGGCGACAGGGGATGAAAAACTGTTTTTT. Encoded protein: CSVAATGDEKLFF.

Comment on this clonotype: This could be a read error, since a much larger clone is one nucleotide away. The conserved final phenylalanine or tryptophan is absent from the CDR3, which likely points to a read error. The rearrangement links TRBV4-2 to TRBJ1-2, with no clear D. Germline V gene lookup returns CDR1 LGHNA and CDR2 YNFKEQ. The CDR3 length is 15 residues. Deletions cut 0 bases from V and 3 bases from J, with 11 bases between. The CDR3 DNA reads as TGTGCCAGCAGCCAAGATGAATCGGGGTACTATGGCTACACCATC. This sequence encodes CASSQDESGYYGYTI.

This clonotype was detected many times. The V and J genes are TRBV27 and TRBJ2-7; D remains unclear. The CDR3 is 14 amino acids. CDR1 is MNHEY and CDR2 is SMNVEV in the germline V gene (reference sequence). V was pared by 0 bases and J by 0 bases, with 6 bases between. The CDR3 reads CASSLSPNSYEQYF. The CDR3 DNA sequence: TGTGCCAGCAGTTTATCCCCGAACTCCTACGAGCAGTACTTC.

The CDR3 DNA reads TGCGCCAGCAGCCTCGAGGGGGGTTTGGGCTCCTACGAGCAGTACTTC. It translates to CASSLEGGLGSYEQYF. The chain uses TRBV4-1 and TRBJ2-7, with D possibly called TRBD1 or TRBD2 (6 bases each). Germline V CDR1 and CDR2: MGHRA, YSYEKL. V lost 4 bases and J lost 0, with 16 bases in between. The CDR3 is made up of 16 amino acids.

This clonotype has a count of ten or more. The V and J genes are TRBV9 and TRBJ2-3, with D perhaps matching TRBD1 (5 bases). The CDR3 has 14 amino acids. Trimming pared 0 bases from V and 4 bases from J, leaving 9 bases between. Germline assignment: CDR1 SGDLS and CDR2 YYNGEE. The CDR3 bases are TGTGCCAGCAGCGTAGATCAGGGTCCAGATACGCAGTATTTT. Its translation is CASSVDQGPDTQYF.

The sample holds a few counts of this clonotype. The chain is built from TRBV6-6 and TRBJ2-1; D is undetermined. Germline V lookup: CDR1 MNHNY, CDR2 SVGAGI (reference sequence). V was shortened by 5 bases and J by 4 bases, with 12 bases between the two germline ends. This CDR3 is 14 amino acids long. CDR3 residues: CASSRTRGYNEQFF. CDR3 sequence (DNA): TGTGCCAGCAGTCGGACGAGAGGATACAATGAGCAGTTCTTC.